These 15 T cell receptor beta chains were sequenced from one sample in a study of shared clonotypes between healthy human individuals. The assay was immunoSEQ multiplex PCR, and TCRdb's table has in-frame clones only and misses some. Counted here are roughly 2 million clones, around 95% occurring once; the ten biggest clones make up roughly 0.13%. Sequenced material: naive CD4+ T cells sorted from blood. As to subset: CD45RA+ positively selected. The receptors shown here come from a man between 18 and 35 years old in good health.

The V call is TRBV25-1, the J call TRBJ1-2; D not certain. This CDR3 is built from 15 residues. Trimming removed 3 bases from V and 2 bases from J, with 13 bases in between. Germline CDR1 is MGHDK and CDR2 is SYGVNS. DNA of the CDR3: TGTGCCAGCAGTGATGGTGGGAGTGGGAACTATGGCTACACCTTC. Amino acid sequence: CASSDGGSGNYGYTF.

The chain uses TRBV4-1 and TRBJ2-3; 10 nucleotides line up with TRBD2. Germline V gene data show CDR1 as MGHRA and CDR2 as YSYEKL. The V segment lost 4 bases and the J segment 6 bases; nucleotides outside the gene matches: 10. This CDR3 is built from 16 residues. This CDR3 reads CASSPSGGAESDTQYF. In DNA, the CDR3 is TGCGCCAGCAGCCCGAGCGGGGGGGCGGAGTCGGATACGCAGTATTTT.

V gene TRBV29-1 combines with J gene TRBJ1-1, with D maybe TRBD1 (6 bases). This CDR3 spans 10 amino acids. Germline V gene sequence: CDR1 SQVTM, CDR2 ANQGSEA. CDR3 DNA: TGCAGTTCAGGGGACACTGAAGCTTTCTTT. Translating gives CSSGDTEAFF.

This rearrangement joins TRBV2 to TRBJ1-4, with TRBD1 matching 8 bases. With V trimmed by 8 bases and J by 7 bases, 9 bases remained unmatched. The CDR3 covers 14 residues. Germline values: CDR1 SNHLY, CDR2 FYNNEI. CDR3 nucleotide sequence: TGTGCCAGCTGCCTACAGGGGGAAATTGAAAAACTGTTTTTT. It yields the protein CASCLQGEIEKLFF.

This chain joins TRBV6-6 and TRBJ1-5; maybe TRBD1 (5 bases). CDR1 and CDR2 (germline): MNHNY, SVGAGI (reference sequence). This CDR3 has 12 amino acids. V was shortened by 11 bases and J by 6 bases, with 14 bases between the two germline ends. The CDR3 nucleotides read TGTGCCTCGGGGAGGGGTGGTCAGCCCCAGCATTTT. Encoded protein: CASGRGGQPQHF.

The V call is TRBV7-6, the J call TRBJ2-3; the D gene is possibly TRBD2 (6 bases). V lost 1 base to trimming and J lost 0 bases, with 11 bases between them. Per germline, CDR1 SGHVS and CDR2 FNYEAQ. This CDR3 has 16 amino acids. The CDR3 DNA follows: TGTGCCAGCAGCTTAGTCGGCGGGACTAGCACAGATACGCAGTATTTT. Translation: CASSLVGGTSTDTQYF.

This chain uses TRBV2 with TRBJ2-1; D gene uncertain. The CDR3 is 13 amino acids. The germline V gene encodes CDR1 SNHLY and CDR2 FYNNEI. V lost 3 bases to trimming and J lost 2 bases, with 5 bases between them. In DNA form, the CDR3 reads TGTGCCAGCAGTGAGGTGGCCTACAATGAGCAGTTCTTC. It yields the protein CASSEVAYNEQFF.

The V and J genes are TRBV2 and TRBJ2-1; 9 bases are a match to TRBD2. V gave up 4 bases and J gave up 5 bases; unmatched junction bases: 9. Looked up from germline, CDR1 is SNHLY and CDR2 is FYNNEI. This CDR3 region has 16 residues. Here the CDR3 reads CASSASSGSVNNEQFF. CDR3 DNA: TGTGCCAGCAGTGCGAGTAGCGGGAGCGTTAACAATGAGCAGTTCTTC.

This chain joins TRBV10-3 and TRBJ2-3; 7 bases fit TRBD1. V was clipped by 3 bases and J by 3 bases; unmatched bases: 3. Germline CDR1 is ENHRY and CDR2 is SYGVKD. The CDR3 sequence is 14 residues long. The CDR3 here is CAISEQGWTDTQYF. CDR3 DNA sequence: TGTGCCATCAGTGAACAGGGGTGGACAGATACGCAGTATTTT.

The chain carries TRBV7-2 and TRBJ2-2; TRBD2 matches at 7 bases. Trimming removed 2 bases from V and 4 bases from J; junction bases left unmatched: 4. Per germline, CDR1 SGHTA and CDR2 FQGNSA. The CDR3 spans 15 residues. CDR3 loop: CASSLRGSLTGELFF. In DNA form, the CDR3 reads TGTGCCAGCAGCTTACGCGGGAGTCTCACCGGGGAGCTGTTTTTT. Using reference TRBV7-2 and TRBJ2-2 for the parts outside the CDR3, the full variable domain is GAGVSQSPSNKVTEKGKDVELRCDPISGHTALYWYRQSLGQGLEFLIYFQGNSAPDKSGLPSDRFSAERTGGSVSTLTIQRTQQEDSAVYLCASSLRGSLTGELFFGEGSRLTVL.

Worth noting for this clone: Other DNA sequences in this sample translate to the same CDR3. The J gene is TRBJ2-7, the V gene TRBV5-6; D call uncertain. The CDR3 is 11 amino acids. Germline V CDR1 and CDR2: SGHDT, YYEEEE. Trimming took off 3 bases at V and 3 bases at J, with 4 bases between the two ends. The CDR3 DNA is TGTGCCAGCAGCTCCCTCTACGAGCAGTACTTC. Its translation: CASSSLYEQYF.

The chain employs TRBV11-3 and TRBJ1-1, with D uncertain. Trimming took off 5 bases at V and 2 bases at J, with 21 bases between the two ends. The germline V gene has CDR1 SGHNT and CDR2 YENEEA. This CDR3 spans 17 amino acids. CDR3 sequence reads: CASSPRSRRASNTEAFF. CDR3 nucleotides: TGTGCCAGCAGCCCCAGAAGCAGGCGCGCCTCAAACACTGAAGCTTTCTTT.

The chain combines TRBV6-5 with TRBJ2-7, with D possibly matching TRBD1 (5 bases). Trimming cost V 6 bases and J 2 bases, with 11 bases left between them. The CDR3 loop spans 13 amino acids. Looked up from germline, CDR1 is MNHEY and CDR2 is SVGAGI. CDR3 nucleotide sequence: TGTGCCAGCAGCCTGACAGTCACCTACGAGCAGTACTTC. Encoded protein: CASSLTVTYEQYF.

In regard to this clone: Distinct nucleotide sequences in the sample also encode this CDR3. The chain links TRBV18 to TRBJ1-6, with TRBD1 identical over 9 bases. Losses at the gene ends were 3 bases for V and 7 bases for J; bases not matched to a gene: 4. CDR1 and CDR2 from the germline V gene are KGHSH and LQKENI. This CDR3 has 15 amino acids. The CDR3 DNA reads as TGTGCCAGCTCACCGCTGGGACAGGGCAATTCACCCCTCCACTTT. This translates into CASSPLGQGNSPLHF.

The chain is built from TRBV5-1 and TRBJ2-5; D call uncertain. CDR3 length: 13 amino acids. Germline lookup yields CDR1 SGHRS and CDR2 YFSETQ. The V gene lost 2 bases and the J gene lost 5 bases, with 10 bases spanning the gap. CDR3 region: CASSLGSEETQYF. The CDR3 nucleotides read TGCGCCAGCAGCTTAGGTTCCGAGGAGACCCAGTACTTC.